This T cell receptor beta chain comes out of a study of graft-versus-host responses after intestinal transplantation. Turning to the study itself: Grafts that recipients had were multivisceral, liver-intestinal, or isolated intestinal transplants. After anti-thymocyte globulin induction, recipients took tacrolimus and steroids for 3 to 4 years.

For this clone: Antigen specificity is unknown.

The CDR3 is 14 amino acids. Per germline, CDR1 WNHNN and CDR2 SYGVQD (reference sequence). V lost 7 bases to trimming and J lost 7 bases, with 17 bases between them. Measured with immunoSEQ multiplex PCR; TCRdb has only the in-frame clones, and not every one. The sample lists 90,000 to 130,000 clones, more than 85% seen once, with 1.2% in the top ten. Regarding the study as a whole: The study associated peak circulating GvH clone levels with early post-transplant HvG declines. GvH clones turned up in recipient marrow; some had shown up first in ileum or blood.

Sequences were derived from unstimulated CD8+ T cells sorted from spleen or lymph node cells, sampled before transplant. The clonotype originates from a human donor who was the organ donor for an intestinal transplant. The chain combines TRBV10-1 with TRBJ1-5; weak D call: TRBD1 (6 bases). Here the CDR3 reads CASMGAGVWQPQHF. Written as DNA, the CDR3 is TGCGCCAGCATGGGGGCGGGGGTGTGGCAGCCCCAGCATTTT.